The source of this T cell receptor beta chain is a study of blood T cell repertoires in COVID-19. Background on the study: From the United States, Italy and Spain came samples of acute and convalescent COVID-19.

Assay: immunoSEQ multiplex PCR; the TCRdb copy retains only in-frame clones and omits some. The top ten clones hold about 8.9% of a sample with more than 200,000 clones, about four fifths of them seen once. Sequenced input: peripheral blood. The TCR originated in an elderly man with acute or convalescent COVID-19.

The CDR3 DNA reads as TGTGCCAGCAGCTTGGGGGAGGTGATGACACCCCTCCACTTT. As protein: CASSLGEVMTPLHF. The J gene is TRBJ1-6, the V gene TRBV7-2, with D possibly TRBD1 on 5 matching bases. The CDR3 consists of 14 residues. CDR1 is SGHTA and CDR2 is FQGNSA in the germline V gene. The V end was cut by 3 bases, the J end by 11 bases, with 14 bases between.